This T cell receptor beta chain was identified during a study of blood T cell repertoires in COVID-19 (dated by TCRdb to the early 2020s). Looking at the study overall: Collaborator samples came from the United States, Italy and Spain and covered acute and convalescent phases of COVID-19. The material from the prospective study consisted of cDNA or gDNA derived from T cells, B-cell-depleted T cells, or PBMCs. Deeply sampled blood TCRbeta repertoires from subjects exposed to, actively infected with, or recovered from COVID-19 were included in the dataset. The repertoires were released in a freely available public database intended as a resource for research on the immune response to SARS-CoV-2. The samples were drawn from the first 160 participants of the ongoing ImmuneRACE study and from 950 to 1,500 subjects provided by 6 global collaborators. A de-identified subject ID, COVID-19 status, age in years and sex were almost always included in the sample metadata. Where HLA class I and class II types were available, the types were taken from metadata supplied by the sample provider, not from assay-based typing.

The CDR3 contains 13 residues, cysteine and phenylalanine counted. Only the CDR3 region is kept as DNA, spanning 39 bases read in frame from base 1. V and J lose 2 bases and 3 bases, and a span of 7 bases separates them. From a lookup of the germline V gene (reference sequence), CDR1 and CDR2 are LGHDT and YNNKEL. Collaborating institutions collected whole blood in K2EDTA tubes following their own protocols. For TCRbeta analysis, collaborators shipped samples as frozen whole blood, isolated PBMCs, or DNA extracted from either of those sample types. This clone has a handful of counts. The target of this receptor is not known. No base quality information exists; no much larger clone differs at one position. The full study reports these points: The amount of clinical and demographic metadata varied by source and participant and was provided uncurated.

The immunoSEQ Assay, a bias-controlled multiplex PCR, was used to amplify TCRbeta CDR3 regions from genomic DNA. The study's own analysis went as follows. Nucleated cell counts per sample were estimated from amplification of reference gene primers within the assay. To quantify the absolute abundance of each unique TCRbeta CDR3 rearrangement, sequence reads were collapsed and filtered. For each sample, productive Simpson clonality was calculated by taking the square root of Simpson's diversity index across productive rearrangements. In its TCRdb copy, this immuneACCESS table keeps in-frame sequences only and misses some clones. Where compared with another copy, unresolved V genes explain less than half of these, and the others have no known cause. The V and J calls and clone size are taken from that table; D and trimming were inferred from the DNA. The sample includes around 180,000 clones, with 82% observed a single time. Clones ranked in the top ten supply approximately 10% of the sample.

Rearrangement joined TRBV3-1 (or the pseudogene TRBV3-2) to TRBJ1-1; a tentative D match to TRBD1 spans 6 bases. The TCR sequence derives from a woman aged 80 or over with active or convalescent COVID-19. Source material: peripheral blood. DNA sequence: TGTGCCAGCAGCCAACAGGGGTACACTGAAGCTTTCTTT. The translation is CASSQQGYTEAFF.